A single sample gave rise to the 12 T cell receptor beta chains below, sequenced in a study of T cell responses to AZD1222 COVID-19 vaccine. Method: immunoSEQ multiplex PCR; TCRdb's copy keeps in-frame clones and lacks some. Among about 140,000 clones listed, 70% to 90% were seen once. The sequencing used peripheral blood, collected on day 0 of AZD1222 vaccination. Receptors originate from an adult in good health.

The chain joins TRBV18 to TRBJ1-1; D uncertain. The CDR3 has 13 amino acids. Trimming stripped 2 bases from V and 3 bases from J, with 7 bases between. Per the germline V gene, CDR1 is KGHSH and CDR2 is LQKENI. CDR3 DNA: TGTGCCAGCTCACCAGGGATATACACTGAAGCTTTCTTT. Residues: CASSPGIYTEAFF.

This chain links TRBV11-2 with TRBJ2-2, with a weak D call TRBD2 (5 bases). The CDR3 is made up of 14 amino acids. CDR1 and CDR2 (germline): SGHAT, FQNNGV. Trimming cost V 5 bases and J 7 bases, with 14 bases left between them. CDR3 residues: CASSLWGAGGELFF. DNA for the CDR3: TGTGCCAGCAGCCTCTGGGGTGCGGGCGGGGAGCTGTTTTTT.

This clone was seen once. This chain connects TRBV29-1 to TRBJ1-5, with D unclear. V gave up 6 bases and J gave up 4 bases, with 13 bases separating them. Germline-derived CDR1 and CDR2 are SQVTM and ANQGSEA. The CDR3 consists of 13 residues. The DNA of the CDR3 is TGCAGCGTCCGCGTGGGCACTAATCAGCCCCAGCATTTT. Protein sequence: CSVRVGTNQPQHF.

This clone was detected only once. The rearrangement links TRBV30 to TRBJ2-7, with D possibly being TRBD1 or TRBD2 (6 bases each). V was cut by 2 bases and J by 7 bases, with 15 bases left in between. Germline CDR1 is GTSNPN and CDR2 is SVGIG (reference sequence). CDR3 length equals 13 residues. CDR3 amino acids: CAWSISGGGEQYF. The CDR3 DNA follows: TGTGCCTGGAGTATAAGTGGAGGGGGAGAGCAGTACTTC.

This clone was counted a single time. The rearrangement uses TRBV28 and TRBJ2-3; the match to TRBD2 covers 14 bases. Per germline, CDR1 MDHEN and CDR2 SYDVKM. V gave up 6 bases and J gave up 1 base; unmatched junction bases: 3. This CDR3 has 16 residues. The CDR3 reads CASSPGLAGGTDTQYF. The DNA for the CDR3 is TGTGCCAGCAGCCCGGGACTAGCGGGAGGCACAGATACGCAGTATTTT. Based on the CDR3 plus reference TRBV28 and TRBJ2-3, the full variable domain is DVKVTQSSRYLVKRTGEKVFLECVQDMDHENMFWYRQDPGLGLRLIYFSYDVKMKEKGDIPEGYSVSREKKERFSLILESASTNQTSMYLCASSPGLAGGTDTQYFGPGTRLTVL.

This rearrangement joins TRBV28 to TRBJ1-4, with D possibly matching TRBD1 (6 bases). Germline lookup yields CDR1 MDHEN and CDR2 SYDVKM. V shed 3 bases and J shed 8 bases, with 13 bases lying between them. This CDR3 contains 14 residues. The CDR3 is CASSLTGRVEKLFF. CDR3 nucleotide sequence: TGTGCCAGCAGTTTGACAGGACGGGTCGAAAAACTGTTTTTT. Full variable domain (remainder filled in from reference TRBV28 and TRBJ1-4): DVKVTQSSRYLVKRTGEKVFLECVQDMDHENMFWYRQDPGLGLRLIYFSYDVKMKEKGDIPEGYSVSREKKERFSLILESASTNQTSMYLCASSLTGRVEKLFFGSGTQLSVL.

This chain uses TRBV27 with TRBJ1-4; TRBD1 might be the D (5 bases). This CDR3 contains 15 residues. Germline CDR1 MNHEY, CDR2 SMNVEV (reference sequence). V was pared by 3 bases and J by 5 bases, with 13 bases between. The CDR3 DNA is TGTGCCAGCAGTTTGAAGGGGACTAGGAATGAAAAACTGTTTTTT. It encodes CASSLKGTRNEKLFF.

This clone was seen a single time. The CDR3 nucleotides read TGCGCCAGCAGCCAGGACATAGCGGGAGGGAGGGATACGCAGTATTTT. Encoded protein: CASSQDIAGGRDTQYF. The genes are TRBV4-3 and TRBJ2-3, with 11 bases identical to TRBD2. Germline-derived CDR1 and CDR2 are LGHNA and YSLEER. Trimming removed 3 bases from V and 6 bases from J; junction bases left unmatched: 8. The length of the CDR3 is 16 residues.

The CDR3 DNA is TGTGCCAGCAGCTCCCATCCGGGCGACACCGGGGAGCTGTTTTTT. It yields the protein CASSSHPGDTGELFF. The chain combines TRBV11-2 with TRBJ2-2; D gene uncertain. Germline values: CDR1 SGHAT, CDR2 FQNNGV. This CDR3 contains 15 residues. V was pared by 4 bases and J by 3 bases, with 12 bases between.

The rearrangement uses TRBV7-9 and TRBJ1-2; TRBD1 might be the D (6 bases). The germline gives CDR1 SEHNR, CDR2 FQNEAQ (reference sequence). Trimming removed 3 bases at V and 7 bases at J, with 15 bases between. The CDR3 is 14 residues long. CDR3 region: CASSLPREGGGYTF. CDR3 DNA: TGTGCCAGCAGCTTGCCTCGCGAGGGGGGTGGCTACACCTTC. Looking up the rest from reference TRBV7-9 and TRBJ1-2 gives the full variable domain: DTGVSQNPRHKITKRGQNVTFRCDPISEHNRLYWYRQTLGQGPEFLTYFQNEAQLEKSRLLSDRFSAERPKGSFSTLEIQRTEQGDSAMYLCASSLPREGGGYTFGSGTRLTVV.

The chain joins TRBV28 to TRBJ1-5; TRBD1 agrees at 7 bases. The V and J ends lost 5 bases and 10 bases, in that order; junction bases with no gene match: 11. The V gene's germline CDR1 is MDHEN and CDR2 SYDVKM. This CDR3 has 14 residues. CDR3 nucleotides: TGTGCCAGCAGTCCTCCAGGGGGTCTCGGTCCCCAGCATTTT. Encoded protein: CASSPPGGLGPQHF. Full variable domain (remainder filled in from reference TRBV28 and TRBJ1-5): DVKVTQSSRYLVKRTGEKVFLECVQDMDHENMFWYRQDPGLGLRLIYFSYDVKMKEKGDIPEGYSVSREKKERFSLILESASTNQTSMYLCASSPPGGLGPQHFGDGTRLSIL.

Only one count was recorded for this clone. This chain uses TRBV7-3 with TRBJ2-1; D ambiguous. V was cut by 5 bases and J by 1 base, with 6 bases left in between. The CDR3 has 13 amino acids. Germline V CDR1 and CDR2: SGHTA, FQGTGA. DNA of the CDR3: TGTGCCAGCAGCCTCGCTTCCTACAATGAGCAGTTCTTC. Its protein is CASSLASYNEQFF. Together with reference TRBV7-3 and TRBJ2-1, the CDR3 gives the full variable domain: GAGVSQTPSNKVTEKGKYVELRCDPISGHTALYWYRQSLGQGPEFLIYFQGTGAADDSGLPNDRFFAVRPEGSVSTLKIQRTERGDSAVYLCASSLASYNEQFFGPGTRLTVL.